The next 2 T cell receptor beta chains were all read from a single sample in a study of T cell responses to AZD1222 COVID-19 vaccine. The data were produced by immunoSEQ multiplex PCR, yet TCRdb's version contains in-frame clones alone and is incomplete. The data hold over 85,000 clones, with 90% to 95% observed a single time. Sample: peripheral blood, taken on day 0 of AZD1222 vaccination. These receptors were obtained from an adult in good health.

The chain employs TRBV7-2 and TRBJ1-1; a weak D match, TRBD1 (6 bases). The V gene's germline CDR1 is SGHTA and CDR2 FQGNSA. V lost 3 bases and J 1 base, leaving 9 bases between the germline ends. CDR3 length: 14 residues. CDR3 sequence (DNA): TGTGCCAGCAGCTTCCACAGGGCGAACACTGAAGCTTTCTTT. It is translated as CASSFHRANTEAFF.

This chain uses TRBV25-1 with TRBJ2-1; D uncertain. Trimming pared 0 bases from V and 5 bases from J, leaving 8 bases between. The CDR3 spans 14 residues. In germline, CDR1 is MGHDK, CDR2 SYGVNS. This chain's CDR3 is CASSEYYTNNEQFF. For the CDR3, the DNA is TGTGCCAGCAGTGAATATTACACTAACAATGAGCAGTTCTTC.